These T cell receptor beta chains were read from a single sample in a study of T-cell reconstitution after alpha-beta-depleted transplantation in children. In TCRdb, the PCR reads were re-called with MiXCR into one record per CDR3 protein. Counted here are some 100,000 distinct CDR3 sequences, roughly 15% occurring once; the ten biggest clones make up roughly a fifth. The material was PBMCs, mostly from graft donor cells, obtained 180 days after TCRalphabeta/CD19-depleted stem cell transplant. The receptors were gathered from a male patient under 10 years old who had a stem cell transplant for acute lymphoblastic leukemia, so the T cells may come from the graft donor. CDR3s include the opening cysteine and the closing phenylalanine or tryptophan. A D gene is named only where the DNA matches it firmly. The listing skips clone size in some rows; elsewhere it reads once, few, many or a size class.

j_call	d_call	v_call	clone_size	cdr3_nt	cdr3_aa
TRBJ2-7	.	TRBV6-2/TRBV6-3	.	TGTGCCAGCAGTCGTCGAACGGCTGGGGTCTCCTACGAGCAGTACTTC	CASSRRTAGVSYEQYF
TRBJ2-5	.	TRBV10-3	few	TGTGCCATCAGTGAGTCAGGCAGTCGGGAGACCCAGTACTTC	CAISESGSRETQYF
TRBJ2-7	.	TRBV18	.	TGTGCCAGCTCCCCCGCTAAGAGCGTCGAGCAGTACTTC	CASSPAKSVEQYF
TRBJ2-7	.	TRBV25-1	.	TGTGCCAGCAGTGAAGGACTCCCGTACGAGCAGTACTTC	CASSEGLPYEQYF
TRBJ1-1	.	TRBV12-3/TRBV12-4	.	TGTGCCAGCAGCTATGACTTGTCTGAAGCTTTCTTT	CASSYDLSEAFF
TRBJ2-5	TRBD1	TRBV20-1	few	TGCAGTGCGTTACAGGGGTACCAAGAGACCCAGTACTTC	CSALQGYQETQYF
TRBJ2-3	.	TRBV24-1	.	TGTGCCACCAGTGGGAGCGGAACCACAGATACGCAGTATTTT	CATSGSGTTDTQYF
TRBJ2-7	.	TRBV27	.	.	CASSTSDSSYEQYF
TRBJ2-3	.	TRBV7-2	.	TGTGCCAGCAGCTTAGAAGGCCGGGGGGCAGCAGATACGCAGTATTTT	CASSLEGRGAADTQYF
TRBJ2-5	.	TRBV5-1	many	TGCGCCAGCAGCCGGGTGGCGGGGCAAGAGACCCAGTACTTC	CASSRVAGQETQYF
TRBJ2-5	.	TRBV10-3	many	TGTGCCATAGGACGGAACCAAGAGACCCAGTACTTC	CAIGRNQETQYF
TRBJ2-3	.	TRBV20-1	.	TGCAGTGCTAGAGCGCTAGCCACAGATACGCAGTATTTT	CSARALATDTQYF
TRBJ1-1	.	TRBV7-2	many	TGTGCCAGCAGCCCCGAATGGGGGGCAATGACTGAAGCTTTCTTT	CASSPEWGAMTEAFF
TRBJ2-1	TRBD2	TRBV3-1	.	TGTGCCAGCAGCCAAGATCTCCGACTAGCGGGGGGCCTGGGGAATGAGCAGTTCTTC	CASSQDLRLAGGLGNEQFF
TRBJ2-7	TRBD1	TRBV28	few	TGTGCCAGCAGACCCCCGGGACAGGCTACCTACGAGCAGTACTTC	CASRPPGQATYEQYF
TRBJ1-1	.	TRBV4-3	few	TGCGCCAGCCCCGTTGCTTTCTTT	CASPVAFF
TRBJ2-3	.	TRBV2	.	TGTGCCACCTGGGACAAAGATACGCAGTATTTT	CATWDKDTQYF